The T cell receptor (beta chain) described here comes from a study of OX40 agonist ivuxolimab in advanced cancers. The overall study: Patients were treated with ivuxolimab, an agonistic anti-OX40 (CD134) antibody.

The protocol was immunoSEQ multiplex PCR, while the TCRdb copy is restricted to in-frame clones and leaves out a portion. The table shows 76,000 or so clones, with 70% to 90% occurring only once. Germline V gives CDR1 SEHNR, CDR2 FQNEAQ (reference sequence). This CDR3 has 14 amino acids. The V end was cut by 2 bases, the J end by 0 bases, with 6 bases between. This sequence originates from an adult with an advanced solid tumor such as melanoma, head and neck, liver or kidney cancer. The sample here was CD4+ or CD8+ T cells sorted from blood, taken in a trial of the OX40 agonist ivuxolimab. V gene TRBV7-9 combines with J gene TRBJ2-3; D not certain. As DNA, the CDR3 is TGTGCCAGCAGCTTACAAGGGAGCACAGATACGCAGTATTTT. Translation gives CASSLQGSTDTQYF.